Shown below are 12 T cell receptor beta chains from a single sample sequenced in a study of post-analysis software for immune sequencing data. Regarding the study as a whole: Comparison of patients with controls showed five TRBV segments more frequent in patients, TRBV5-6, TRBV5-1 and TRBV20-1 among them.

Their cognate antigens are unknown. Prepared libraries of TCR beta cDNA carried unique molecular identifiers. TCRdb recomputed calls from the PCR reads with MiXCR, one row per CDR3 protein. There are roughly 800,000 distinct CDR3 sequences in the sample; about 43% occur only once, and 4.9% lies in the top ten. The specimen sequenced was blood. Receptors were obtained from a girl aged 5-17 years with multiple sclerosis.

The CDR3 DNA reads as TGTGCCAGCAGTTTAACCCAGACCGCCCCCTATGGCTACACCTTC. Amino acids: CASSLTQTAPYGYTF. The chain has TRBV12-3 or TRBV12-4 and TRBJ1-2, with no clear D. The CDR3 has 15 amino acids. V was clipped by 2 bases and J by 4 bases, with 14 bases between them.

The V and J genes are TRBV9 and TRBJ2-3, with 10 nucleotides matching TRBD2. The CDR3 is 16 amino acids. Losses at the gene ends were 3 bases for V and 0 bases for J; bases not matched to a gene: 4. CDR1 and CDR2 from the germline V gene are SGDLS and YYNGEE. The CDR3 sequence: CASSAGLADSTDTQYF. The DNA of the CDR3 is TGTGCCAGCAGCGCAGGACTAGCGGACAGCACAGATACGCAGTATTTT.

The gene calls are TRBV7-2 and TRBJ1-1; the D gene is possibly TRBD1 (5 bases). The V and J ends lost 1 base and 0 bases respectively, with 12 bases between them. This CDR3 has 16 residues. Germline-derived CDR1 and CDR2 are SGHTA and FQGNSA. The CDR3 nucleotides are TGTGCCAGCAGCTTAGTGGGACGGGGGTTGAACACTGAAGCTTTCTTT. This codes for CASSLVGRGLNTEAFF.

The rearrangement uses TRBV13 and TRBJ2-7; D possibly matches TRBD1 or TRBD2 (5 bases each). The CDR3 has 16 amino acids. Trimming pared 5 bases from V and 2 bases from J, leaving 19 bases between. CDR1 is PRHDT, CDR2 FYEKMQ, per germline (reference sequence). DNA for the CDR3: TGTGCCAGCAGCGCCAAAACCAGGGACGGCCCCTACGAGCAGTACTTC. This codes for CASSAKTRDGPYEQYF.

V is TRBV4-3 and J is TRBJ2-1; D is perhaps TRBD1 or TRBD2 (7 bases each). Per germline, CDR1 LGHNA and CDR2 YSLEER. V dropped 4 bases and J dropped 7 bases, with 23 bases sitting between them. This CDR3 has 17 amino acids. The CDR3 DNA reads as TGCGCCAGCAGCCCAAAGGGGGCGGGAGAGAAGGGTAATGAGCAGTTCTTC. Its protein product is CASSPKGAGEKGNEQFF.

The chain joins TRBV27 to TRBJ2-1; 9 bases match TRBD2. J was trimmed by 0 bases and V by 4 bases; bases with no gene match: 7. This CDR3 is built from 17 residues. CDR1 MNHEY and CDR2 SMNVEV come from the germline V gene (reference sequence). The DNA for the CDR3 is TGTGCCAGCAGTTCTAAGACTAGCGGTAGCTCCTACAATGAGCAGTTCTTC. Its translation: CASSSKTSGSSYNEQFF.

The chain recombines TRBV10-3 with TRBJ2-1; the match to TRBD1 covers 7 bases. Germline V lookup: CDR1 ENHRY, CDR2 SYGVKD. The CDR3 covers 13 residues. The junction had 8 bases not matched to a gene; V was cut back by 6 bases and J by 9 bases. The CDR3 sequence: CAIREGDRVEQFF. CDR3 sequence (DNA): TGTGCCATCAGGGAAGGGGACAGAGTTGAGCAGTTCTTC.

J is TRBJ1-2 and V is TRBV7-9, with D unresolved. CDR3 length equals 14 residues. Trimming stripped 1 base from V and 6 bases from J, with 12 bases between. Germline assignment: CDR1 SEHNR and CDR2 FQNEAQ (reference sequence). The CDR3 nucleotides read TGTGCCAGCAGCTTAGTAGGGCAGATGGATGGCTACACCTTC. This gives the protein CASSLVGQMDGYTF.

The rearrangement uses TRBV13 and TRBJ2-3; 12 bases match TRBD2. CDR3 size: 15 residues. Germline lookup yields CDR1 PRHDT and CDR2 FYEKMQ (reference sequence). The trim removed 4 bases at V and 5 bases at J, leaving 4 bases unmatched. CDR3 nucleotides: TGTGCCAGCAGCTACTTGACTAGCGGGGGAGATACGCAGTATTTT. Translated: CASSYLTSGGDTQYF.

The chain joins TRBV19 to TRBJ2-4; D unclear. Trimming removed 1 base at V and 0 bases at J, with 16 bases between. This CDR3 comprises 18 residues. Germline CDR1 is LNHDA and CDR2 is SQIVND (reference sequence). The CDR3 is CASSIAWRGRRAKNIQYF. The CDR3 coding sequence is TGTGCCAGTAGTATAGCGTGGAGAGGCAGACGAGCCAAAAACATTCAGTACTTC.

The chain recombines TRBV20-1 with TRBJ2-5; 10 nucleotides line up with TRBD2. V lost 2 bases, J lost 4 bases, and 10 bases stayed unmatched. The CDR3 contains 16 residues. Germline V gene sequence: CDR1 DFQATT, CDR2 SNEGSKA (reference sequence). CDR3 in amino acids: CSARPSSGSFRETQYF. CDR3 nucleotide sequence: TGCAGTGCTAGACCGTCTAGCGGGAGCTTTAGAGAGACCCAGTACTTC.

CDR3 in amino acids: CASRPTGTTNTGELFF. CDR3 nucleotide sequence: TGTGCCAGCAGACCTACCGGGACTACCAACACCGGGGAGCTGTTTTTT. The V and J genes are TRBV6-5 and TRBJ2-2; TRBD2 matches 7 bases. The CDR3 spans 16 residues. Germline V gene lookup returns CDR1 MNHEY and CDR2 SVGAGI. Germline trimming cut 6 bases from V and 2 bases from J; bases unmatched to any gene: 9.